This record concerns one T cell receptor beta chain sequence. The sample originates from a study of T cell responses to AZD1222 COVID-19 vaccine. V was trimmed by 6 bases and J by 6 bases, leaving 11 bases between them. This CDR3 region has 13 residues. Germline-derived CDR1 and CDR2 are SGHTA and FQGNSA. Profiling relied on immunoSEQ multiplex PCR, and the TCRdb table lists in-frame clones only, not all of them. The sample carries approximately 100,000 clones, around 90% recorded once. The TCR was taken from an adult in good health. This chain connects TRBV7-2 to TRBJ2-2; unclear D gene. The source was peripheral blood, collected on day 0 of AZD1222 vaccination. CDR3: CASSMPSPGELFF. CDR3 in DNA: TGTGCCAGCAGTATGCCTTCTCCCGGGGAGCTGTTTTTT.